The 17 T cell receptor beta chains presented below share a single source sample, sequenced in a study of T cell changes during pregnancy in multiple sclerosis. Clones were sequenced by immunoSEQ multiplex PCR, and TCRdb holds only the in-frame ones, with some missing. Counted here are around 64,000 clones, approximately 93% occurring once; the ten biggest clones make up roughly 2.6%. The sample consisted of CD8+ T cells from peripheral blood mononuclear cells, taken in the third trimester of pregnancy. These receptors were taken from a female donor with multiple sclerosis, enrolled in a pregnancy study.

This clone appeared a single time. The chain combines TRBV27 with TRBJ2-1; 11 positions match TRBD1. Per germline, CDR1 MNHEY and CDR2 SMNVEV (reference sequence). The trim removed 6 bases at V and 3 bases at J, leaving 1 base unmatched. This CDR3 spans 14 amino acids. The CDR3 DNA reads as TGTGCCAGCAGGGGGACAGGGGGCTACAATGAGCAGTTCTTC. It translates to CASRGTGGYNEQFF.

The V call is TRBV13, the J call TRBJ1-3, with 7 bases lining up with TRBD1. There are 17 residues in the CDR3. V shed 5 bases, J shed 2 bases, and the junction held 12 bases outside the gene matches. CDR1 and CDR2 (germline): PRHDT, FYEKMQ (reference sequence). The CDR3 is CASSGPIGTATGNTIYF. CDR3 sequence (DNA): TGTGCCAGCAGCGGGCCGATCGGGACAGCTACTGGAAACACCATATATTTT.

This chain connects TRBV5-1 to TRBJ2-3; 8 nucleotides match TRBD1. CDR1 SGHRS and CDR2 YFSETQ come from the germline V gene. Trimming at V came to 2 bases and at J to 3 bases, leaving 5 bases not matched to a gene. CDR3 length: 15 residues. CDR3 sequence reads: CASSFRTGSTDTQYF. CDR3 DNA sequence: TGCGCCAGCAGCTTTCGGACAGGGAGTACAGATACGCAGTATTTT.

The chain has TRBV7-8 and TRBJ2-5; 9 bases are shared with TRBD2. Germline V lookup: CDR1 SGHVS, CDR2 FQNEAQ. The CDR3 contains 14 residues. The V gene end was trimmed by 6 bases and the J gene end by 2 bases; junction bases not matched to a gene: 4. The chain's CDR3 is CASRGLAIQETQYF. The CDR3 DNA reads TGTGCCAGCAGGGGACTAGCAATTCAAGAGACCCAGTACTTC.

The genes are TRBV29-1 and TRBJ1-1; 7 bases are a match to TRBD1. The V segment lost 6 bases and the J segment 3 bases; nucleotides outside the gene matches: 7. The length of the CDR3 is 13 residues. CDR1 is SQVTM, CDR2 ANQGSEA, per germline. CDR3 residues: CSVDQGGYTEAFF. CDR3 bases: TGCAGCGTGGATCAGGGGGGCTACACTGAAGCTTTCTTT.

The chain is built from TRBV6-4 and TRBJ2-1; D may be TRBD2 (6 bases). Trimming removed 6 bases from V and 6 bases from J, with 12 bases in between. CDR1 and CDR2 (germline): MRHNA, SNTAGT. The CDR3 spans 13 residues. CDR3 sequence: CASSTGSFNEQFF. The CDR3 DNA reads as TGTGCCAGCAGCACCGGGAGTTTCAATGAGCAGTTCTTC.

The chain joins TRBV28 to TRBJ1-1; D unresolved. CDR1 and CDR2 (germline): MDHEN, SYDVKM. V was clipped by 1 base and J by 3 bases, with 6 bases between them. The CDR3 contains 13 residues. This CDR3 is CASSLLQYTEAFF. The CDR3 nucleotides are TGTGCCAGCAGTTTATTACAGTACACTGAAGCTTTCTTT.

The V and J genes are TRBV9 and TRBJ1-1; D may be TRBD1 (5 bases). This CDR3 region has 18 residues. The V and J ends lost 0 bases and 0 bases respectively, with 18 bases between them. The germline V gene has CDR1 SGDLS and CDR2 YYNGEE. The CDR3 DNA follows: TGTGCCAGCAGCGTAGTGGGGCGTGGCCCCCGGATGAACACTGAAGCTTTCTTT. Protein product: CASSVVGRGPRMNTEAFF.

V and J are TRBV7-9 and TRBJ2-7; 12 nucleotides align to TRBD2. V was pared by 5 bases and J by 1 base, with 3 bases of the junction left unmatched. CDR3 length: 15 residues. CDR1 and CDR2 from the germline V gene are SEHNR and FQNEAQ (reference sequence). CDR3 nucleotides: TGTGCCAGCAGCCGCCTAGCGGGAGGGTCCTACGAGCAGTACTTC. This sequence encodes CASSRLAGGSYEQYF. Using reference TRBV7-9 and TRBJ2-7 for the parts outside the CDR3, the full variable domain is DTGVSQNPRHKITKRGQNVTFRCDPISEHNRLYWYRQTLGQGPEFLTYFQNEAQLEKSRLLSDRFSAERPKGSFSTLEIQRTEQGDSAMYLCASSRLAGGSYEQYFGPGTRLTVT.

The chain combines TRBV7-8 with TRBJ2-1, with D tentatively TRBD1 (6 bases). Germline CDR1 is SGHVS and CDR2 is FQNEAQ. The CDR3 extends over 14 amino acids. V lost 3 bases and J lost 7, with 13 bases in between. DNA for the CDR3: TGTGCCAGCAGCTTGGGAGTAGGGGGAAATGAGCAGTTCTTC. Encoded protein: CASSLGVGGNEQFF.

The rearrangement joins TRBV7-9 to TRBJ2-1, with D possibly TRBD2 on 7 matching bases. V dropped 6 bases and J dropped 8 bases, with 20 bases sitting between them. Germline CDR1 SEHNR, CDR2 FQNEAQ (reference sequence). This CDR3 has 15 amino acids. CDR3 DNA: TGTGCCAGCAGTCCCCGGGGGGCGGGAGACCATGAGCAGTTCTTC. This encodes CASSPRGAGDHEQFF.

The chain uses TRBV6-1 and TRBJ1-2; weak D call: TRBD1 (5 bases). V lost 7 bases and J 7 bases, leaving 13 bases between the germline ends. The germline V gene has CDR1 MNHNS and CDR2 SASEGT. The CDR3 loop spans 12 amino acids. The DNA for the CDR3 is TGTGCCAGCAACCAGGGTCCCCGTGGCTACACCTTC. Amino acids: CASNQGPRGYTF.

This clone showed up just once. This rearrangement joins TRBV19 to TRBJ2-3; 8 bases match TRBD2. The CDR3 is made up of 13 amino acids. Germline V gives CDR1 LNHDA, CDR2 SQIVND (reference sequence). The V and J ends lost 3 bases and 6 bases, in that order; junction bases with no gene match: 2. CDR3 amino acids: CASSIGTSDTQYF. The CDR3 nucleotides read TGTGCCAGTAGTATCGGGACTAGTGATACGCAGTATTTT.

The genes are TRBV5-6 and TRBJ2-7; TRBD2 matches at 10 bases. The CDR3 length is 14 residues. After removal of 0 bases from V and 7 bases from J, the junction contained 4 bases not matched to a gene. CDR1 and CDR2 from the germline V gene are SGHDT and YYEEEE. CDR3 sequence: CASSLGLAGSEQYF. The CDR3 region has the DNA TGTGCCAGCAGCTTGGGACTAGCGGGCAGTGAGCAGTACTTC.

CDR3 DNA: TGTGCCAGCAGCGTCGGGACTTCCCCTAGAAATGAGCAGTTCTTC. This gives the protein CASSVGTSPRNEQFF. The chain links TRBV7-9 to TRBJ2-1; perhaps TRBD2 as D (6 bases). Per germline, CDR1 SEHNR and CDR2 FQNEAQ (reference sequence). The CDR3 has 15 residues. V lost 5 bases and J 7 bases, leaving 18 bases between the germline ends.

This chain uses TRBV7-9 with TRBJ2-3; D call uncertain. The V end lost 4 bases, the J end lost 6 bases, and 8 bases lay between the germline ends. The CDR3 is 12 residues long. From germline, CDR1 is SEHNR and CDR2 FQNEAQ (reference sequence). CDR3 bases: TGTGCCAGCAGCTCCGAACGGGATACGCAGTATTTT. Translating it yields CASSSERDTQYF.

The chain couples TRBV6-1 to TRBJ2-3; 7 bases line up with TRBD1. Germline assignment: CDR1 MNHNS and CDR2 SASEGT. V trimming: 7 bases; J trimming: 2 bases; junction bases outside the gene matches: 9. The CDR3 runs 15 residues. The CDR3 DNA reads TGTGCCAGCACCCCGGGACAGATGACCACAGATACGCAGTATTTT. Translation: CASTPGQMTTDTQYF.